This TCR beta chain originates from a study of blood T cells in healthy people across ages. Primed by a sample-barcoded 5' primer and a J-beta primer mix, a second PCR proceeded for roughly 6 to 12 cycles. A single record per CDR3 protein comes from TCRdb applying MiXCR to the 5' RACE reads. The sample includes approximately 580,000 distinct CDR3 sequences, about 25% of them seen just once. This clonotype has just a few counts. The data were also submitted as part of a second study, on T cells of mothers and their children.

The sequence derives from a boy younger than 18 in good health. Sequenced: blood.

Here the CDR3 DNA reads TGTGCCAGCAGCTTGTTACTCACAGAGCAGTACTTC. Translation: CASSLLLTEQYF. The rearrangement links TRBV5-6 to TRBJ2-7; D is ambiguous. V gave up 1 base and J gave up 7 bases, with 9 bases separating them. Germline loops: CDR1 SGHDT, CDR2 YYEEEE. The CDR3 consists of 12 residues.